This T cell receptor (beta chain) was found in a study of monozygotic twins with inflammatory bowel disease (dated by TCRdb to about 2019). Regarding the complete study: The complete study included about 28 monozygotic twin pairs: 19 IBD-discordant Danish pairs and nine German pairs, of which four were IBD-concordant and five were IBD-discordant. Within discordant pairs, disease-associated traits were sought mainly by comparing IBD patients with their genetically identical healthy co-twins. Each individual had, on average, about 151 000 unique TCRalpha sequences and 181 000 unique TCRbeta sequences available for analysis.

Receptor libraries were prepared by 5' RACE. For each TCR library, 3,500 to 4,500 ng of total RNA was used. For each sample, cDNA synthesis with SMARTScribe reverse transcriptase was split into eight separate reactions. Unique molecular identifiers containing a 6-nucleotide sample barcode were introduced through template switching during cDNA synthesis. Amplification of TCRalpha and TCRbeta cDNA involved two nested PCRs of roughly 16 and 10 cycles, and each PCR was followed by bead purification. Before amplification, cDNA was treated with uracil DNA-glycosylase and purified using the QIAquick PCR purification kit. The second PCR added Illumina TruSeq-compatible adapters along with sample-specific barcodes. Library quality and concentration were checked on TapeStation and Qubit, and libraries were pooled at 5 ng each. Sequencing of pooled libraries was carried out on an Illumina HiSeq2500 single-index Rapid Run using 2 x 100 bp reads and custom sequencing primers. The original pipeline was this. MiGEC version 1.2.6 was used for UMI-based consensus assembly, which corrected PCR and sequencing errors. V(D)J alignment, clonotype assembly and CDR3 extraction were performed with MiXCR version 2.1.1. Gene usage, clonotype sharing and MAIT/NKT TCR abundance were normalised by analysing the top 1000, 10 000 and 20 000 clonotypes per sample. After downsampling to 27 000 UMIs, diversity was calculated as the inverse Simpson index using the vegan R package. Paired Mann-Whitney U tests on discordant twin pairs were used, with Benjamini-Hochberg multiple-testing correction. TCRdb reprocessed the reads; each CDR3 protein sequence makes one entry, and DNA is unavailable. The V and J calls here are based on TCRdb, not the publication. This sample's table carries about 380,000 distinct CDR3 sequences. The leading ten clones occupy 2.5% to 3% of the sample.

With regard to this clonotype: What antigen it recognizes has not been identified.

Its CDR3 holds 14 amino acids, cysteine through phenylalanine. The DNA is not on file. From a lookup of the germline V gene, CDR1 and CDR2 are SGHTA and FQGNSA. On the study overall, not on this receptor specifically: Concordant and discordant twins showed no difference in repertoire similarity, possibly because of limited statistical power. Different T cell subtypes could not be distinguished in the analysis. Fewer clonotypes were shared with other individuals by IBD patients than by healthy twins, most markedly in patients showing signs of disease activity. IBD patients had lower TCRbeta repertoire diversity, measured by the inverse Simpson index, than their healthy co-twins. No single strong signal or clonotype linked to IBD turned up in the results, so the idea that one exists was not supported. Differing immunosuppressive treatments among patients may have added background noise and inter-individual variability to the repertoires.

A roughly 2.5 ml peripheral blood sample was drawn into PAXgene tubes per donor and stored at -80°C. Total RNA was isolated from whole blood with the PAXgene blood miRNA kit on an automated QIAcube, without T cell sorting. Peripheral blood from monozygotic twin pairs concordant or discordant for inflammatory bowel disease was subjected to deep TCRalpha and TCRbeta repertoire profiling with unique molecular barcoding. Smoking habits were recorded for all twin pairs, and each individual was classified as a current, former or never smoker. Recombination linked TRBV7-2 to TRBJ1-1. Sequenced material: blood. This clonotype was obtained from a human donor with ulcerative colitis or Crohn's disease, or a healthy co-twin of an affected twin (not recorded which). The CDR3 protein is CASRVRTPNTEAFF. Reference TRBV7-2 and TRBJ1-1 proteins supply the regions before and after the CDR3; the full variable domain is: GAGVSQSPSNKVTEKGKDVELRCDPISGHTALYWYRQSLGQGLEFLIYFQGNSAPDKSGLPSDRFSAERTGGSVSTLTIQRTQQEDSAVYLCASRVRTPNTEAFFGQGTRLTVV.